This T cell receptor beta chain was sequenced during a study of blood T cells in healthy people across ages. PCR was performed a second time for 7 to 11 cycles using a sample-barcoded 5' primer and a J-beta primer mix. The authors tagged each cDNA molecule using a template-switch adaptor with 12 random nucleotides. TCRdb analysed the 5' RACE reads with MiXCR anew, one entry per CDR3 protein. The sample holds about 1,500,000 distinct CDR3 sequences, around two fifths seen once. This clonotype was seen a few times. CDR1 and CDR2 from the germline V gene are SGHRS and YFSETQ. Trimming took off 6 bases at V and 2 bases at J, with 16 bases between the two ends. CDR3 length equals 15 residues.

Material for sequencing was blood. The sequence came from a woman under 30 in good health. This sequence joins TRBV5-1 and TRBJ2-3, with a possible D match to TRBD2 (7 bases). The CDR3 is CASTGAGAPTDTQYF. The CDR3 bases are TGCGCCAGCACAGGCGCGGGGGCCCCCACAGATACGCAGTATTTT.